The sequence of this T cell receptor (beta chain) was determined in a study of radiotherapy plus CTLA-4 blockade in lung cancer. Regarding the study as a whole: Interferon-beta, together with early blood T cell clone dynamics, reportedly best predicted response.

The CDR3 is made up of 13 amino acids. Germline CDR1 GTSNPN, CDR2 SVGIG (reference sequence). Trimming cost V 1 base and J 10 bases, with 16 bases left between them. Data came from immunoSEQ multiplex PCR; TCRdb stores just in-frame clones and leaves some out. The sample holds under 110,000 clones; over 75% are singletons and the top ten take roughly 2.3%. A remark on this clone: As yet, its antigen is unknown.

The study gave focal radiation plus ipilimumab CTLA-4 blockade to patients with chemo-refractory metastatic non-small-cell lung cancer. Sequenced here: peripheral blood, sampled from a patient treated with radiotherapy plus ipilimumab. V is TRBV30 and J is TRBJ1-1; no firm D call. This clonotype originated in a human donor with non-small cell lung cancer that progressed on radiotherapy plus ipilimumab. Some clones in this sample may be carry-over from other donors' samples. CDR3 amino acids: CAWSAPGWSGAFF. DNA of the CDR3: TGTGCCTGGAGTGCTCCTGGGTGGAGTGGAGCTTTCTTT.